One sample yielded the 16 T cell receptor beta chains listed below, sequenced in a study of post-analysis software for immune sequencing data. Their antigens remain unidentified. Study results and limitations: TRBV segments more frequent in patients than in controls numbered about 5 and included TRBV5-6, TRBV5-1 and TRBV20-1.

Built from TCR beta cDNA, the libraries had unique molecular identifiers in them. MiXCR, applied by TCRdb to the PCR reads, yields one record per CDR3 protein. The sample consists of more than 500,000 distinct CDR3 sequences, around 34% of them appearing once. Sequencing used blood. These receptors came from a girl aged 2-17 years with multiple sclerosis.

The chain joins TRBV20-1 to TRBJ1-6; tentatively, D is TRBD1 (5 bases). Germline-derived CDR1 and CDR2 are DFQATT and SNEGSKA (reference sequence). V lost 0 bases and J lost 4, with 13 bases in between. CDR3 size: 16 residues. The CDR3: CSARDPGGRYNSPLHF. CDR3 DNA sequence: TGCAGTGCTAGAGATCCGGGGGGACGGTATAATTCACCCCTCCACTTT.

This clonotype was found a few times. The rearrangement uses TRBV7-9 and TRBJ1-4; 9 bases agree with TRBD1. Germline trimming cut 5 bases from V and 8 bases from J; bases unmatched to any gene: 6. This CDR3 contains 14 residues. Germline CDR1 and CDR2: SEHNR and FQNEAQ (reference sequence). CDR3 sequence: CASSTWDRDEKLFF. The CDR3 DNA is TGTGCCAGCAGCACTTGGGACAGGGACGAAAAACTGTTTTTT. The full variable domain, in which reference TRBV7-9 and TRBJ1-4 provide the parts outside the CDR3, is DTGVSQNPRHKITKRGQNVTFRCDPISEHNRLYWYRQTLGQGPEFLTYFQNEAQLEKSRLLSDRFSAERPKGSFSTLEIQRTEQGDSAMYLCASSTWDRDEKLFFGSGTQLSVL.

This clonotype has more than one count but fewer than ten. This chain connects TRBV11-2 to TRBJ2-5, with 10 bases identical to TRBD2. Germline V CDR1 and CDR2: SGHAT, FQNNGV. J lost 3 bases, V lost 5 bases, and 12 bases had no gene match. This CDR3 comprises 17 residues. The CDR3 region is CASSPRVERGGKETQYF. CDR3 DNA sequence: TGTGCCAGCAGCCCACGCGTCGAGCGGGGGGGCAAAGAGACCCAGTACTTC.

This chain joins TRBV29-1 and TRBJ2-3, with 12 bases fitting TRBD2. Germline CDR1 and CDR2: SQVTM and ANQGSEA. This CDR3 is built from 15 residues. The trim removed 6 bases at V and 8 bases at J, leaving 12 bases unmatched. The CDR3 coding sequence is TGCAGCGTCGCGACCCCTAGCGGGGGGGCTGGTACGCAGTATTTT. Translated, it gives CSVATPSGGAGTQYF.

This clonotype was seen only a few times. V and J are TRBV5-1 and TRBJ2-5; D gene uncertain. Trimming stripped 1 base from V and 1 base from J, with 8 bases between. The length of the CDR3 is 14 residues. CDR1 is SGHRS and CDR2 is YFSETQ in the germline V gene. The CDR3 DNA sequence: TGCGCCAGCAGCTTGTGGAGTCTCCAAGAGACCCAGTACTTC. Translating gives CASSLWSLQETQYF.

In this sample, this clonotype turned up many times. This chain links TRBV7-9 with TRBJ2-7, with D possibly matching TRBD1 (5 bases). CDR1 and CDR2 (germline): SEHNR, FQNEAQ (reference sequence). Trimming stripped 5 bases from V and 3 bases from J, with 17 bases between. CDR3 length: 15 residues. CDR3 amino acids: CASSSRWGVYYEQYF. CDR3 bases: TGTGCCAGCAGCAGTAGGTGGGGCGTTTACTACGAGCAGTACTTC.

Ten or more counts support this clonotype. The chain employs TRBV6-2 or TRBV6-3 and TRBJ2-7; 7 positions agree with TRBD2. Germline CDR1 MNHEY, CDR2 SVGEGT. J was trimmed by 2 bases and V by 7 bases; bases with no gene match: 11. The CDR3 runs to 15 residues. The CDR3: CASTSGREDPYEQYF. CDR3 bases: TGTGCCAGCACCTCAGGGAGGGAGGATCCCTACGAGCAGTACTTC.

This clonotype was picked up a small number of times. The genes are TRBV20-1 and TRBJ2-3, with 10 nucleotides matching TRBD2. Germline trimming cut 3 bases from V and 5 bases from J; bases unmatched to any gene: 5. The CDR3 contains 14 residues. Germline V gene lookup returns CDR1 DFQATT and CDR2 SNEGSKA (reference sequence). CDR3 nucleotide sequence: TGCAGTGCTAGTGCGGGACTAGCGATAGATACGCAGTATTTT. Protein product: CSASAGLAIDTQYF.

This clonotype was counted many times. The genes are TRBV9 and TRBJ1-5; D is possibly TRBD1 (5 bases). Germline values: CDR1 SGDLS, CDR2 YYNGEE. This CDR3 region has 16 residues. V lost 4 bases and J lost 0, with 14 bases in between. The CDR3 loop is CASSPGTGYSNQPQHF. CDR3 nucleotide sequence: TGTGCCAGCAGCCCAGGGACGGGTTATAGCAATCAGCCCCAGCATTTT. Complete variable domain (other parts from reference TRBV9 and TRBJ1-5): DSGVTQTPKHLITATGQRVTLRCSPRSGDLSVYWYQQSLDQGLQFLIQYYNGEERAKGNILERFSAQQFPDLHSELNLSSLELGDSALYFCASSPGTGYSNQPQHFGDGTRLSIL.

In nucleotides, the CDR3 is TGCAGTGCTAGAGATCCGGCTAGACCCTACGAGCAGTACTTC. Translating gives CSARDPARPYEQYF. This chain joins TRBV20-1 and TRBJ2-7; D remains ambiguous. Germline V CDR1 and CDR2: DFQATT, SNEGSKA (reference sequence). V lost 0 bases and J 2 bases, leaving 11 bases between the germline ends. The CDR3 is 14 amino acids.

This clonotype was observed many times. The chain links TRBV14 to TRBJ2-3, with D uncertain. V lost 3 bases, J lost 4 bases, and 2 bases lay in between. The germline V gene encodes CDR1 SGHDN and CDR2 FVKESK. The CDR3 runs to 11 residues. The CDR3 region has the DNA TGTGCCAGCAGCCATGCAGATACGCAGTATTTT. Residues: CASSHADTQYF.

V is TRBV11-2 and J is TRBJ2-1; 8 bases map to TRBD1. The V and J ends lost 1 base and 1 base, in that order; junction bases with no gene match: 3. This CDR3 has 16 amino acids. In germline, CDR1 is SGHAT, CDR2 FQNNGV. CDR3 bases: TGTGCCAGCAGCTTAGTGACAGGGGCTTCCTACAATGAGCAGTTCTTC. It is translated as CASSLVTGASYNEQFF. The full variable domain, in which reference TRBV11-2 and TRBJ2-1 provide the parts outside the CDR3, is EAGVAQSPRYKIIEKRQSVAFWCNPISGHATLYWYQQILGQGPKLLIQFQNNGVVDDSQLPKDRFSAERLKGVDSTLKIQPAKLEDSAVYLCASSLVTGASYNEQFFGPGTRLTVL.

This clonotype was seen a handful of times. The CDR3 DNA follows: TGCGCCAGCAGCTTATTTGGCGGCAGTTCGGATGGCTACACCTTC. Its protein is CASSLFGGSSDGYTF. This chain links TRBV5-1 with TRBJ1-2; D is ambiguous. V was clipped by 2 bases and J by 6 bases, with 17 bases between them. The CDR3 length is 15 residues. Germline V gives CDR1 SGHRS, CDR2 YFSETQ.

The chain couples TRBV5-1 to TRBJ2-1; perhaps TRBD2 as D (5 bases). The CDR3 sequence is 13 residues long. Germline values: CDR1 SGHRS, CDR2 YFSETQ. Trimming removed 4 bases at V and 7 bases at J, with 12 bases between. The CDR3 loop reads CASSPPGWNEQFF. The CDR3, as DNA: TGCGCCAGCAGCCCCCCGGGATGGAATGAGCAGTTCTTC. The full variable domain, its missing parts supplied by reference TRBV5-1 and TRBJ2-1, is KAGVTQTPRYLIKTRGQQVTLSCSPISGHRSVSWYQQTPGQGLQFLFEYFSETQRNKGNFPGRFSGRQFSNSRSEMNVSTLELGDSALYLCASSPPGWNEQFFGPGTRLTVL.

Of note for this clonotype: An end of the junction does not agree with germline; a read error may underlie this. The gene calls are TRBV10-3 and TRBJ2-3, with no clear D. Germline V gene data show CDR1 as ENHRY and CDR2 as SYGVKD. The length of the CDR3 is 12 residues. The CDR3 sequence: CTISLRADTQYF. The CDR3 DNA follows: TGTACCATCAGTCTTCGTGCAGATACGCAGTATTTT.

The genes are TRBV5-5 and TRBJ1-5; D unresolved. V dropped 4 bases and J dropped 6 bases, with 14 bases sitting between them. The germline V gene has CDR1 SGHKS and CDR2 YYEKEE (reference sequence). The CDR3 length is 14 residues. CDR3 coding DNA: TGTGCCAGCAGCATGGAGGCAGATCGTCAGCCCCAGCATTTT. As protein: CASSMEADRQPQHF.